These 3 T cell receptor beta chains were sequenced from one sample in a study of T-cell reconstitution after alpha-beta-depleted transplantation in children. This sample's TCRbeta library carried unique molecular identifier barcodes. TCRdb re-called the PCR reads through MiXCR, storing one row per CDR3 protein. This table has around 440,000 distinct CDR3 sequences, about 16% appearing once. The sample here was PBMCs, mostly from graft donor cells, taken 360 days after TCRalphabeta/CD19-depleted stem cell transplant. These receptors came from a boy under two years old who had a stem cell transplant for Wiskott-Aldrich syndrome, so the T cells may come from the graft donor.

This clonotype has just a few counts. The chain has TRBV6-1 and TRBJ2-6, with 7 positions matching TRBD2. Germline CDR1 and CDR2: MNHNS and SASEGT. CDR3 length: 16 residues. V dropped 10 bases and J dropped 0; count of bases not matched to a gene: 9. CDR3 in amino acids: CATGGRPDSGANVLTF. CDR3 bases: TGTGCCACGGGCGGGAGACCCGACTCTGGGGCCAACGTCCTGACTTTC.

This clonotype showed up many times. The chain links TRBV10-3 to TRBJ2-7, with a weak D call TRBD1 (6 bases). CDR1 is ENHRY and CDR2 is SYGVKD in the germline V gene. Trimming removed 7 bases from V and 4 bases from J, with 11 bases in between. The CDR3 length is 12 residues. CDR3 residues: CAIKGHSYEQYF. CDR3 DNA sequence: TGTGCCATCAAGGGACATTCATACGAGCAGTACTTC.

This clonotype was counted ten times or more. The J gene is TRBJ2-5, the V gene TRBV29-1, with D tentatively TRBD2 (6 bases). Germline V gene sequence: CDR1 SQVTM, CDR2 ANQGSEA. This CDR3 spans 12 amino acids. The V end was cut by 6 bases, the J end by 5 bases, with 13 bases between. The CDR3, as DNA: TGCAGCGTCCGACTAGTGGGGGAGACCCAGTACTTC. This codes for CSVRLVGETQYF.